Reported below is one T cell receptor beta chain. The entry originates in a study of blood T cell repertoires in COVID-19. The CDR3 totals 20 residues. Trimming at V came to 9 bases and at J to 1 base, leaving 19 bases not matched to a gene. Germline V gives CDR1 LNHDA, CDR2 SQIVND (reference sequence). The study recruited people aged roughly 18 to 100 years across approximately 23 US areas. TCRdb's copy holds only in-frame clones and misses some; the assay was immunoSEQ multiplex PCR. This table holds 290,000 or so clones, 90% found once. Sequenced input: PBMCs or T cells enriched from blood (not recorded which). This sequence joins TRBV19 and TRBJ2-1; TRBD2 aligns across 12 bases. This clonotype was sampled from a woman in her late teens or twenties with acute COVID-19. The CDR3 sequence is CARTLSVLAGGPESYNEQFF. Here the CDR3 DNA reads TGTGCCAGGACTCTAAGCGTTCTAGCGGGAGGGCCGGAGTCCTACAATGAGCAGTTCTTC.